This entry describes one T cell receptor (beta chain). Noted time point: after dendritic cell vaccination, including at tumor progression/relapse. These data originate in a study of glioma-infiltrating T cells after dendritic cell vaccination. Study context: Glioblastoma patients came from Phase I and II dendritic cell vaccination trials.

The CDR3 length is 16 residues. Germline V gives CDR1 SGHRS, CDR2 YFSETQ. Trimming cost V 4 bases and J 0 bases; bases outside gene matches: 9. Method: immunoSEQ multiplex PCR; TCRdb's copy keeps in-frame clones and lacks some. The table records about 90,000 clones, 80% to 85% of them present only once. The receptor's source is a human donor with glioblastoma. The material sequenced was blood, taken after dendritic cell vaccination. The rearrangement uses TRBV5-1 and TRBJ1-1, with 7 nucleotides matching TRBD1. CDR3 region: CASSTYETGLNTEAFF. The CDR3, as DNA: TGCGCCAGCAGCACCTACGAGACAGGGTTGAACACTGAAGCTTTCTTT.